A single sample is the source of the 8 T cell receptor beta chains below, sequenced in a study of T cell responses to AZD1222 COVID-19 vaccine. The assay was immunoSEQ multiplex PCR, and TCRdb's table has in-frame clones only and misses some. The sample lists 100,000 to 150,000 clones; more than 90% were seen once. The sample in question was peripheral blood, obtained 28 days after the second AZD1222 dose. The receptors stem from an adult who received the AZD1222 COVID-19 vaccine.

This rearrangement joins TRBV9 to TRBJ1-6, with 8 bases aligning to TRBD1. V shed 4 bases and J 7 bases; nucleotides not matched to a gene: 10. Per the germline V gene, CDR1 is SGDLS and CDR2 is YYNGEE. CDR3 length: 16 residues. CDR3: CASSLNDRGYNSPLHF. DNA of the CDR3: TGTGCCAGCAGCCTCAACGACAGGGGTTACAATTCACCCCTCCACTTT.

The V call is TRBV7-2, the J call TRBJ1-2, with 9 bases that match TRBD1. CDR3 length: 16 residues. V trimming: 3 bases; J trimming: 6 bases; junction bases outside the gene matches: 11. Looked up from germline, CDR1 is SGHTA and CDR2 is FQGNSA. For the CDR3, the DNA is TGTGCCAGCAGCTTTAATCCGGGACAGGGCTTTCATGGCTACACCTTC. This gives the protein CASSFNPGQGFHGYTF.

This chain links TRBV10-3 with TRBJ1-2; tentative D call: TRBD1 (6 bases). V was shortened by 11 bases and J by 0 bases, with 25 bases between the two germline ends. This CDR3 has 17 residues. CDR1 and CDR2 from the germline V gene are ENHRY and SYGVKD. DNA of the CDR3: TGTGCCTCGACGCCTTCCGGACAGTCGAACGCTAACTATGGCTACACCTTC. This translates into CASTPSGQSNANYGYTF.

The chain uses TRBV19 and TRBJ1-1; 9 bases are a match to TRBD1. Germline V gene sequence: CDR1 LNHDA, CDR2 SQIVND (reference sequence). The CDR3 has 16 residues. Losses at the gene ends were 5 bases for V and 7 bases for J; bases not matched to a gene: 14. The CDR3 DNA reads as TGTGCCAGTAGTTCGGGTGGACAGGGGAGGTTCGGTGAAGCTTTCTTT. Protein product: CASSSGGQGRFGEAFF.

V gene TRBV4-1 combines with J gene TRBJ2-5, with D perhaps assigned TRBD1 or TRBD2 (7 bases each). The V gene lost 1 base and the J gene lost 5 bases, with 11 bases spanning the gap. The CDR3 sequence is 14 residues long. Germline CDR1 reads MGHRA; CDR2 reads YSYEKL. The CDR3 sequence: CASSQGRGGETQYF. DNA for the CDR3: TGCGCCAGCAGCCAAGGCAGGGGGGGGGAGACCCAGTACTTC.

The chain recombines TRBV18 with TRBJ1-2; the D is unclear. The CDR3 has 16 amino acids. Germline CDR1 is KGHSH and CDR2 is LQKENI. V dropped 3 bases and J dropped 3 bases, with 17 bases sitting between them. The CDR3: CASSPTRSSAYYGYTF. The DNA for the CDR3 is TGTGCCAGCTCACCCACCAGGTCCTCGGCATACTATGGCTACACCTTC.

This CDR3 is CSVKPPGTGKNYNEQFF. CDR3 sequence (DNA): TGCAGCGTTAAACCGCCGGGGACAGGGAAAAACTACAATGAGCAGTTCTTC. The chain combines TRBV29-1 with TRBJ2-1; 9 bases fit TRBD1. The germline gives CDR1 SQVTM, CDR2 ANQGSEA. Unmatched junction bases numbered 14, after V lost 5 bases and J lost 3 bases. This CDR3 is 17 amino acids long.

This rearrangement joins TRBV6-1 to TRBJ2-1, with TRBD1 matching over 9 bases. The germline CDR1 and CDR2 sequences are MNHNS and SASEGT. This CDR3 region has 17 residues. The ends lost 1 base at V and 1 base at J; junction bases unmatched: 5. CDR3 in amino acids: CASSEDRGQASYNEQFF. The CDR3 DNA sequence: TGTGCCAGCAGTGAAGACAGGGGGCAAGCGTCCTACAATGAGCAGTTCTTC.